Listed below are T cell receptor beta chains from one sample, sequenced in a study of patients and donors after allogeneic stem cell transplantation. A single record per CDR3 protein comes from TCRdb applying MiXCR to the RT-PCR reads. Of about 200,000 distinct CDR3 sequences in the sample, around two fifths are singletons; the top ten hold around 10%. Sequencing used blood, either unsorted or a sorted T cell fraction (not recorded which). Every receptor here comes from a human donor who was either an allogeneic HSCT recipient or a stem cell or donor lymphocyte infusion donor (not recorded which). It is not recorded whose cells these are; they may come from a transplant donor. Both conserved end residues are trimmed from each CDR3. Each record gives: D gene, V gene, CDR3 length, CDR3 protein. A D gene is named only where the DNA matches it firmly.

d_gene: .
v_gene: TRBV12-3/TRBV12-4
len: 11
CDR3aa: ASSKGSMYGYT

d_gene: TRBD2
v_gene: TRBV9
len: 14
CDR3aa: ASSLPPGGDDNEQF

d_gene: .
v_gene: TRBV5-1
len: 13
CDR3aa: ASSKSSRLNTEAF

d_gene: .
v_gene: TRBV12-3/TRBV12-4
len: 10
CDR3aa: ASSLLGSEAF

d_gene: .
v_gene: TRBV29-1
len: 13
CDR3aa: SVESGAQGRNGYT

d_gene: .
v_gene: TRBV7-9
len: 11
CDR3aa: ASSIGTPETQY

d_gene: TRBD1
v_gene: TRBV25-1
len: 12
CDR3aa: ASSDRQGTYEQY

d_gene: TRBD1
v_gene: TRBV6-6
len: 15
CDR3aa: ASSYGTGSSYNSPLH

d_gene: TRBD1
v_gene: TRBV3-1
len: 14
CDR3aa: ASSSGTGSAHYEQY

d_gene: TRBD1
v_gene: TRBV5-5
len: 13
CDR3aa: ASSLVQGEAGELF

d_gene: TRBD2
v_gene: TRBV5-1
len: 15
CDR3aa: ASSPAGSLVRTDTQY

d_gene: .
v_gene: TRBV10-3
len: 12
CDR3aa: AISESIAGGELF

d_gene: .
v_gene: TRBV6-1
len: 14
CDR3aa: ASSDWGNKINSPLH

d_gene: .
v_gene: TRBV20-1
len: 10
CDR3aa: SARDRNSPLH

d_gene: TRBD2
v_gene: TRBV7-9
len: 12
CDR3aa: ASGTSLNTGELF

d_gene: .
v_gene: TRBV7-9
len: 12
CDR3aa: ASSPSRRANVLT

d_gene: .
v_gene: TRBV4-1
len: 12
CDR3aa: ASSQGTDAYEQY

d_gene: TRBD1
v_gene: TRBV6-1
len: 12
CDR3aa: ASRAGTGPYGYT

d_gene: .
v_gene: TRBV27
len: 14
CDR3aa: ASSPRRDTNHQPQH

d_gene: .
v_gene: TRBV4-1
len: 12
CDR3aa: ASSRDWEDGGYT

d_gene: TRBD1
v_gene: TRBV20-1
len: 12
CDR3aa: SAPSYRGGTESF

d_gene: .
v_gene: TRBV10-3
len: 13
CDR3aa: AISEEQGRTYGYT

d_gene: .
v_gene: TRBV12-3/TRBV12-4
len: 12
CDR3aa: ASIDRQGHTEAF

d_gene: TRBD2
v_gene: TRBV9
len: 14
CDR3aa: ASSLGLAGALNEQF

d_gene: .
v_gene: TRBV4-1
len: 14
CDR3aa: ASSPRDRPTNEKLF

d_gene: .
v_gene: TRBV7-9
len: 15
CDR3aa: ASRPTGFRPMDTEAF

d_gene: .
v_gene: TRBV7-3
len: 11
CDR3aa: ASSSVGINEQF

d_gene: .
v_gene: TRBV7-9
len: 13
CDR3aa: ASSLAGSSYNEQF

d_gene: .
v_gene: TRBV5-1
len: 14
CDR3aa: ASSLDGHGPDYGYT

d_gene: .
v_gene: TRBV5-5
len: 14
CDR3aa: ASSSGLGTTLYEQF

d_gene: TRBD1
v_gene: TRBV5-1
len: 11
CDR3aa: ASSGGQGNEQY

d_gene: TRBD1
v_gene: TRBV5-1
len: 11
CDR3aa: ASSFGQDYGYT

d_gene: TRBD1
v_gene: TRBV20-1
len: 12
CDR3aa: SPLDRGETGELF

d_gene: .
v_gene: TRBV27
len: 12
CDR3aa: ASSLWGAADTQY

d_gene: .
v_gene: TRBV7-3
len: 16
CDR3aa: ASSPLGPMFANTGELF

d_gene: TRBD1
v_gene: TRBV2
len: 10
CDR3aa: ASSLTGGDYT

d_gene: .
v_gene: TRBV20-1
len: 12
CDR3aa: SARPHPYYNEQF

d_gene: .
v_gene: TRBV15
len: 13
CDR3aa: ATSRAATMNTEAF

d_gene: TRBD1
v_gene: TRBV4-1
len: 15
CDR3aa: ASSQDRPDRGRPKQY

d_gene: .
v_gene: TRBV3-1
len: 14
CDR3aa: ASSQKVRVFTYEQY

d_gene: TRBD1
v_gene: TRBV14
len: 13
CDR3aa: ASSRSGTGSHTIY

d_gene: TRBD1
v_gene: TRBV5-8
len: 13
CDR3aa: ASSLYRSGGVGYT